These T cell receptor beta chains were read from a single sample in a study of control samples from healthy donors and cancer patients. Some clones are missing from TCRdb's copy, which holds only in-frame ones; the method was immunoSEQ multiplex PCR. The sample carries approximately 60,000 clones, approximately 85% recorded once. Sequencing was performed on blood. The receptors come from a man between 40 and 49 years old in good health. CDR3s include the opening cysteine and the closing phenylalanine or tryptophan. D genes are given only for firm matches. Size is omitted from some rows. Given values are once, few, many or a class for expanded clones.

CDR3 DNA	CDR3 protein	clone size	V gene	J gene	D gene
TGTGCCTGGAGGCAGGGTGGCCACGAGCAGTACTTC	CAWRQGGHEQYF	-	TRBV30	TRBJ2-7	-
TGTGCCAGCAGAGGGCCCGCGACTAGCGGGGGGCCACCTACCGGGGAGCTGTTTTTT	CASRGPATSGGPPTGELFF	-	TRBV2	TRBJ2-2	TRBD2
TGTGCCAGCAGCTTAGCGGGAGTGACAGATACGCAGTATTTT	CASSLAGVTDTQYF	-	TRBV7-2	TRBJ2-3	-
TGTGCCAGCAGTTTAATTTCAACAGGAATCCGAGGGGCCTGGGAGCAGTACTTC	CASSLISTGIRGAWEQYF	-	TRBV28	TRBJ2-7	-
TGTGCCAGTAGGACGAACAGAGAAGAGACCCAGTACTTC	CASRTNREETQYF	-	TRBV19	TRBJ2-5	-
TGTGCCAGCAGCCACGCGACAGGGGGCGAGGAAAAACTGTTTTTT	CASSHATGGEEKLFF	once	TRBV3-1/TRBV3-2	TRBJ1-4	TRBD1
TGTGCCTGGAGTCCTGACCGTCGAGGTGAGCAGTTCTTC	CAWSPDRRGEQFF	-	TRBV30	TRBJ2-1	-
TGTGCCAGCAGTGAACGACAGGGAGGCTATGGCTACACCTTC	CASSERQGGYGYTF	-	TRBV27	TRBJ1-2	TRBD1
TGTGCCACCAGTGATATTAATCTAGCGGGAGGAAGAATTAATGAGCAGTTCTTC	CATSDINLAGGRINEQFF	-	TRBV24-1	TRBJ2-1	TRBD2
TGCGCCAGCAGCTTAAACTTTAGGGGCTTGAACACTGAAGCTTTCTTT	CASSLNFRGLNTEAFF	-	TRBV5-1	TRBJ1-1	-
TGTGCCAGTAGTAAACGCGGGACAGGGGGCAAAAGTTCCTACGAGCAGTACTTC	CASSKRGTGGKSSYEQYF	-	TRBV19	TRBJ2-7	TRBD1
TGTGCCAGCAGCTTGACGGTGAACACTGAAGCTTTCTTT	CASSLTVNTEAFF	-	TRBV5-4	TRBJ1-1	-
TGTGCCAGCAGAGCGGACTGGACCCCCGTCAATGAGCAGTTCTTC	CASRADWTPVNEQFF	-	TRBV6-4	TRBJ2-1	-
TGTGCCAGCAGCTTAGCAGGGACAACTAATGAAAAACTGTTTTTT	CASSLAGTTNEKLFF	-	TRBV11-3	TRBJ1-4	-
TGTGCCAGCAGCTCATCGACAGGGTATTCTTACGAGCAGTACTTC	CASSSSTGYSYEQYF	-	TRBV9	TRBJ2-7	TRBD1
TGTGCCAGCAGCGAGGGACTAGCGGGAGTAGGGGGCGGAGAGACCCAGTACTTC	CASSEGLAGVGGGETQYF	-	TRBV27	TRBJ2-5	TRBD2
TGTGCCAGCAGCTTCGACAGGGAGTATCAGCCCCAGCATTTT	CASSFDREYQPQHF	-	TRBV7-2	TRBJ1-5	TRBD1
TGTGCCAGCAGCTTAGAAACGAGACCGACCAACACTGAAGCTTTCTTT	CASSLETRPTNTEAFF	-	TRBV7-6	TRBJ1-1	-
TGCGCCAGCATCCGGCCGAGGGGAAACGGGGGTAACTCCTACGAGCAGTACTTC	CASIRPRGNGGNSYEQYF	-	TRBV10-1	TRBJ2-7	-
TGTGCCAGCAGCGGCGACAGGCTGAACACTGAAGCTTTCTTT	CASSGDRLNTEAFF	once	TRBV9	TRBJ1-1	-
TGTGCCAGCAGCCCCGACCCTTGGCGGGGTGGCACAGATACGCAGTATTTT	CASSPDPWRGGTDTQYF	-	TRBV5-4	TRBJ2-3	-
TGTGCCAGCAGCTTACGCCGAGCTGAAGCTTTCTTT	CASSLRRAEAFF	once	TRBV7-6	TRBJ1-1	-
TGCAGTGCTAGTTATGGAGCTTACGAGCAGTACTTC	CSASYGAYEQYF	-	TRBV20-1	TRBJ2-7	-
TGTGCCAGCAGCCTAGAGATTAAAAGAATTACAGATACGCAGTATTTT	CASSLEIKRITDTQYF	once	TRBV13	TRBJ2-3	-
TGCGCCAGCAGCCGGAGGGTGGCTACCTGGGGTGAAGATACGCAGTATTTT	CASSRRVATWGEDTQYF	once	TRBV4-3	TRBJ2-3	-
TGTGCCAGCAGCAAGGACAGGATCGGCTACACCTTC	CASSKDRIGYTF	-	TRBV21-1	TRBJ1-2	-
TGTGCCAGCAGTTTTGGCAATCAGCCCCAGCATTTT	CASSFGNQPQHF	once	TRBV6-2/TRBV6-3	TRBJ1-5	-
TGTGCCAGCAGCTTGGCGAGCACAGATACGCAGTATTTT	CASSLASTDTQYF	-	TRBV5-4	TRBJ2-3	-
TGTGCCAGTAGCATCCCAGGGACACAAAATCAGCCCCAGCATTTT	CASSIPGTQNQPQHF	-	TRBV19	TRBJ1-5	-
TGTGCCAGCAGCTTAAGCGGGGAGCTGTTTTTT	CASSLSGELFF	-	TRBV11-3	TRBJ2-2	-
TGTGCCAGCAGTGTAAGCACAGATACGCAGTATTTT	CASSVSTDTQYF	-	TRBV27	TRBJ2-3	-
TGTGCCAGCAGTCAACCTCTAGCGGGAGCGGACGAGCAGTACTTC	CASSQPLAGADEQYF	-	TRBV6-2/TRBV6-3	TRBJ2-7	TRBD2
TGCAGTGCTAGTCCCAGTTCCTACGAGCAGTACTTC	CSASPSSYEQYF	-	TRBV20-1	TRBJ2-7	-